This T cell receptor beta chain was profiled in a study of Tregs in tolerant kidney transplant recipients. Study findings and constraints: The small number of patients limits these findings pending further validation. The most relevant donor-specific Treg TCRbeta repertoire apparently came from expansion with activated donor B cells. Biological reproducibility was not directly addressed in this study.

Some clones are missing from TCRdb's copy, which holds only in-frame ones; the method was immunoSEQ multiplex PCR. Of about 14,000 clones listed, approximately 92% were seen once; the top ten hold 10% to 15%. Germline CDR1 and CDR2: WNHNN and SYGVQD (reference sequence). V dropped 1 base and J dropped 12; count of bases not matched to a gene: 0. The CDR3 is 11 amino acids. Thawed PBMCs were FACS-sorted into unstimulated CD4+CD25+CD127- regulatory T cells, CD4+CD25- non-regulatory cells, CD4 and CD8 cells. Of note for this clone: Its antigen is currently unknown.

Sequenced input: CD8+ T cells from blood. The TCR originated in a human donor in good health. The rearrangement links TRBV10-1 to TRBJ2-1; 7 bases agree with TRBD2. This CDR3 is CASSELAGQFF. CDR3 in DNA: TGCGCCAGCAGTGAGTTAGCGGGGCAGTTCTTC.